This TCR beta chain was captured in a study of blood T cell repertoires in COVID-19. The overall study: Acute and convalescent COVID-19 samples came from the United States, Italy and Spain.

V was trimmed by 6 bases and J by 2 bases, leaving 5 bases between them. This CDR3 contains 10 residues. In germline, CDR1 is DFQATT, CDR2 SNEGSKA (reference sequence). The method was immunoSEQ multiplex PCR; TCRdb's version includes in-frame clones alone and lacks a portion of them. The sample records about 170,000 clones, about 89% being singletons. This sequence joins TRBV20-1 and TRBJ2-7; D might be TRBD2 (5 bases). The origin of this receptor is a man between 65 and 85 years old with acute or convalescent COVID-19. The material sequenced was peripheral blood. CDR3 DNA sequence: TGCAGTGCCGGGACCTACGAGCAGTACTTC. Translation: CSAGTYEQYF.